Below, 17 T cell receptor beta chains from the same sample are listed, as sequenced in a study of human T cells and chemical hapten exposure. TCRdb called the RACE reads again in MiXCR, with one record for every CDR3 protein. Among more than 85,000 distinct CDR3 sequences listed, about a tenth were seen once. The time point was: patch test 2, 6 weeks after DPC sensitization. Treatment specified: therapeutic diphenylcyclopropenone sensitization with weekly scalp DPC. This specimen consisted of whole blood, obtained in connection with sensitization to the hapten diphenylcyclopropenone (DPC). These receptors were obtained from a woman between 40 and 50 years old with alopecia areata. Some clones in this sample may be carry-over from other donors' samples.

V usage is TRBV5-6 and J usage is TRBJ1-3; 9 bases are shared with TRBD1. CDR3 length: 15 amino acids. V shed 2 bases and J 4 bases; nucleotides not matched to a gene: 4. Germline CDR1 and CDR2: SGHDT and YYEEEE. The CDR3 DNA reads TGTGCCAGCAGCTTCAACAGGGGGCTAGGAAACACCATATATTTT. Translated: CASSFNRGLGNTIYF.

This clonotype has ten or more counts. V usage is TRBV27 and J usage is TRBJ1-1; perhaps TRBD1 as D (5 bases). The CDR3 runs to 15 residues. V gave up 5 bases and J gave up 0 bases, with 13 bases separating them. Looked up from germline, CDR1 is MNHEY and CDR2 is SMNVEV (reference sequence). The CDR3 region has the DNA TGTGCCAGCAGTCCCCTTCAGGGAGTGAACACTGAAGCTTTCTTT. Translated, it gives CASSPLQGVNTEAFF.

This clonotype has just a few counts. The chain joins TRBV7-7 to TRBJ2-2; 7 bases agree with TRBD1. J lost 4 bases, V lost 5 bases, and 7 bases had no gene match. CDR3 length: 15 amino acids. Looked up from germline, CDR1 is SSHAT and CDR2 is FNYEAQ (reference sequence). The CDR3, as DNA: TGTGCCAGCAGCCCCTGGACAGGTAGCACCGGGGAGCTGTTTTTT. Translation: CASSPWTGSTGELFF.

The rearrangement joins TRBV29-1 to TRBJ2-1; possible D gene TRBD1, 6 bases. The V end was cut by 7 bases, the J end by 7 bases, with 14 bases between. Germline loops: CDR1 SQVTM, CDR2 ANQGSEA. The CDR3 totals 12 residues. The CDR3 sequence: CSGLQGWNEQFF. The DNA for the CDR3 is TGCAGCGGATTACAGGGCTGGAATGAGCAGTTCTTC.

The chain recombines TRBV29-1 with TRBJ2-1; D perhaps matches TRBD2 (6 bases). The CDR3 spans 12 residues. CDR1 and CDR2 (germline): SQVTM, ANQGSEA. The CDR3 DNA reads TGCGTCTTGCTGGGGGGAAAGAATGAGCAGTTCTTC. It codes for CVLLGGKNEQFF.

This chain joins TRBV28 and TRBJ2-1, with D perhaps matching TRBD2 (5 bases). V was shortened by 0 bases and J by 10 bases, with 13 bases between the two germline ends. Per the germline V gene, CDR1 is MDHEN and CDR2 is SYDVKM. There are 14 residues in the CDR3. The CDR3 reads CASSLWARGWEQFF. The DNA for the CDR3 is TGTGCCAGCAGTTTATGGGCGCGAGGGTGGGAGCAGTTCTTC.

The CDR3 sequence: CASSLVVSNNEQFF. CDR3 bases: TGTGCCAGCAGCTTAGTAGTTTCGAACAATGAGCAGTTCTTC. This chain links TRBV7-2 with TRBJ2-1, with D hard to call. Germline V gene lookup returns CDR1 SGHTA and CDR2 FQGNSA. V was cut by 1 base and J by 5 bases, with 9 bases left in between. This CDR3 contains 14 residues.

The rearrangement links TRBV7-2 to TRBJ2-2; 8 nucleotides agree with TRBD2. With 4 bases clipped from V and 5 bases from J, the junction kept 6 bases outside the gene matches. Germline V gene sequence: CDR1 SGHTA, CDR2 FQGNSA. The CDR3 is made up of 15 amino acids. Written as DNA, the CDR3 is TGTGCCAGCAGCTCCGAGCGGGGGTTTACCGGGGAGCTGTTTTTT. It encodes CASSSERGFTGELFF.

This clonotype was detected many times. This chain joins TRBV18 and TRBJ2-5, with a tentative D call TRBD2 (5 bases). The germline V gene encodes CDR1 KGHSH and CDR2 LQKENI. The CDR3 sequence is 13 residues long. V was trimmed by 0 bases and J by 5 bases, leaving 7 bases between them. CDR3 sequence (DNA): TGTGCCAGCTCACCACCTTCGGGGGAGACCCAGTACTTC. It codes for CASSPPSGETQYF.

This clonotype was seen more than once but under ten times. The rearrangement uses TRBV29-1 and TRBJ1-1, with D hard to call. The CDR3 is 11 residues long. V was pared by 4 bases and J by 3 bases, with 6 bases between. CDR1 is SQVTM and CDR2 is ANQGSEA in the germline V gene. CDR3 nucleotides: TGCAGCGTTGTACACTACACTGAAGCTTTCTTT. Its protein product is CSVVHYTEAFF.

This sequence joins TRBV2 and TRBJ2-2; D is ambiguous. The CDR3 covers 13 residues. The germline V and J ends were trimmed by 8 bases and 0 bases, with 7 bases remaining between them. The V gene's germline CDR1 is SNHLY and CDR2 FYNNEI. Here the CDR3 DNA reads TGTGCCAGCCTGGGTTCGAACACCGGGGAGCTGTTTTTT. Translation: CASLGSNTGELFF.

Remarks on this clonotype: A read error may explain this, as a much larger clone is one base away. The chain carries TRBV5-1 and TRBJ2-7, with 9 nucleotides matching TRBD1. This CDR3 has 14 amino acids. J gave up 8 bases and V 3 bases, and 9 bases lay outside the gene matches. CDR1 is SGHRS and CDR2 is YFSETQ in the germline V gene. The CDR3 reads CASSSGQGISKQYF. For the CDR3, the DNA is TGCGCCAGCAGCTCGGGACAGGGTATAAGCAAGCAGTACTTC. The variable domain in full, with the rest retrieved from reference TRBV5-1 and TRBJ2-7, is KAGVTQTPRYLIKTRGQQVTLSCSPISGHRSVSWYQQTPGQGLQFLFEYFSETQRNKGNFPGRFSGRQFSNSRSEMNVSTLELGDSALYLCASSSGQGISKQYFGPGTRLTVT.

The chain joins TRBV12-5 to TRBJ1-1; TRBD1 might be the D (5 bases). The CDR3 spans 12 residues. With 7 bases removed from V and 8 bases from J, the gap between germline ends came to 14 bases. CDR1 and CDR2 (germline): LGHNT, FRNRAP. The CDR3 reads CASALGGTEAFF. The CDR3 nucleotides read TGTGCTAGTGCGCTCGGGGGAACCGAAGCTTTCTTT.

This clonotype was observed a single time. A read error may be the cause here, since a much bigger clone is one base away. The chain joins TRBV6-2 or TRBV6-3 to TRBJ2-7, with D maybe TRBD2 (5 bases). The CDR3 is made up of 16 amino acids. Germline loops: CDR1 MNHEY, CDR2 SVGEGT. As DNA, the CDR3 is TGTGCCAGCGGTTACAAGGAGGCGGCCCCTACCTACGAGCAGTACTTC. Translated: CASGYKEAAPTYEQYF.

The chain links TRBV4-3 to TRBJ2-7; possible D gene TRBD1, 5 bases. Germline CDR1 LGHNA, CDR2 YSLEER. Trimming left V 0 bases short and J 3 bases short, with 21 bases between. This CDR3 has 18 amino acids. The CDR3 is CASSQDWGGVTLGYEQYF. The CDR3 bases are TGCGCCAGCAGCCAAGATTGGGGCGGAGTGACCCTGGGCTACGAGCAGTACTTC.

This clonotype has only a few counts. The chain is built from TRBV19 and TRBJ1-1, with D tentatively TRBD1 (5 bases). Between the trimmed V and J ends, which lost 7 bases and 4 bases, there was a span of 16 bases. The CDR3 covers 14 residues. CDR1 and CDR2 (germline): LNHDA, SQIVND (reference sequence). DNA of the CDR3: TGTGCCAGTATCCGCGACAGTTCGAGCACTGAAGCTTTCTTT. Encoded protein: CASIRDSSSTEAFF. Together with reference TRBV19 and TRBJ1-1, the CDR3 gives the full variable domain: DGGITQSPKYLFRKEGQNVTLSCEQNLNHDAMYWYRQDPGQGLRLIYYSQIVNDFQKGDIAEGYSVSREKKESFPLTVTSAQKNPTAFYLCASIRDSSSTEAFFGQGTRLTVV.

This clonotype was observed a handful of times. CDR3 sequence (DNA): TGTGCCAGCAGCTTAGGCACGAATCCGAACACTGAAGCTTTCTTT. This codes for CASSLGTNPNTEAFF. The chain recombines TRBV7-8 with TRBJ1-1, with D hard to call. Germline-derived CDR1 and CDR2 are SGHVS and FQNEAQ. V dropped 1 base and J dropped 1 base, with 10 bases sitting between them. The CDR3 is 15 residues long.